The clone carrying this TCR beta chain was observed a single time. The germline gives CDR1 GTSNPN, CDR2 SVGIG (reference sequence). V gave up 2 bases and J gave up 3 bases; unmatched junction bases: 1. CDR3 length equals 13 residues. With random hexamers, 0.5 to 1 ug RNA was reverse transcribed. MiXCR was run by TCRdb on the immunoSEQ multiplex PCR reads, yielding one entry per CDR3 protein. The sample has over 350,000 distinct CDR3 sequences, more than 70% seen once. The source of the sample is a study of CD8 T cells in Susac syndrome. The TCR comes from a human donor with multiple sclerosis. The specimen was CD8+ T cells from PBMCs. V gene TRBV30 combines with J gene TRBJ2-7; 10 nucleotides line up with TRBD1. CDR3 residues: CAWSWTGGYEQYF. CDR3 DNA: TGTGCCTGGAGTTGGACAGGGGGCTACGAGCAGTACTTC. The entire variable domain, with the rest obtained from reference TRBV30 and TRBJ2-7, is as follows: SQTIHQWPATLVQPVGSPLSLECTVEGTSNPNLYWYRQAAGRGLQLLFYSVGIGQISSEVPQNLSASRPQDRQFILSSKKLLLSDSGFYLCAWSWTGGYEQYFGPGTRLTVT.